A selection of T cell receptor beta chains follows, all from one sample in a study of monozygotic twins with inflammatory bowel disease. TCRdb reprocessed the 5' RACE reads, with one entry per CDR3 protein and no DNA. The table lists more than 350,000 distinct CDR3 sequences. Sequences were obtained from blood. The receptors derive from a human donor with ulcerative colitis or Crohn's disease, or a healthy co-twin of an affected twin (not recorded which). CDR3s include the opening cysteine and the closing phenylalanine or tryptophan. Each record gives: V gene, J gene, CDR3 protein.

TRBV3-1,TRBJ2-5,CASSQLTGTGRGETQYF
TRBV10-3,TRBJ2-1,CAISTSPVGGNEQFF
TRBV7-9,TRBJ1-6,CASSSSDRVFPPLHF
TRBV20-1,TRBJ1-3,CSAAQGIPNGNTIYF
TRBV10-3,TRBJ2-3,CAISENGVKDTQYF
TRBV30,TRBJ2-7,CAWSSGQYYEQYF
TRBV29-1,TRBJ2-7,CSVEVSRTGSGEQYF
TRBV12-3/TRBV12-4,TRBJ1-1,CASSYQGPEAFF
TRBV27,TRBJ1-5,CASSKQGNQPQHF
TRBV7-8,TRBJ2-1,CASSLSRDGLFGEQFF
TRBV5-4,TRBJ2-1,CASWGADYNEQFF
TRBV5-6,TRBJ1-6,CASGDRGLNSPLHF
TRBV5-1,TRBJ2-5,CASSSGGLAGAAGETQYF
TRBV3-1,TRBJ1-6,CASSQGAGVGQGTSPLHF
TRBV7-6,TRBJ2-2,CASSFRESGELFF
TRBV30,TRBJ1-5,CAWSLGSMRPQHF
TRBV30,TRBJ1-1,CAWVRAGGVTEAFF
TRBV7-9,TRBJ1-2,CASSFRTGPTNYGYTF
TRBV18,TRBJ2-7,CASSPRTNSYEQYF
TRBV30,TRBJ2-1,CAWSVVYNEQFF
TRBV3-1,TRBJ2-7,CASSHGLVTYEQYF
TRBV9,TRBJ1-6,CASSATGNSPLHF
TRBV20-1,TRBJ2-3,CSANSLGVQSDTQYF
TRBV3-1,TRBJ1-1,CASSQAGANTEAFF
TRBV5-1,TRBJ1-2,CASSLGDFTDGYTF